This T cell receptor beta chain was profiled in a study of control samples from healthy donors and cancer patients. Using immunoSEQ multiplex PCR, the repertoire was profiled, and TCRdb retains in-frame clones only, with some absent. Of about 55,000 clones in the sample, 85% to 95% were seen once. Germline loops: CDR1 KGHSH, CDR2 LQKENI. This CDR3 has 14 amino acids. Germline trimming cut 3 bases from V and 5 bases from J; bases unmatched to any gene: 7. The sequenced sample was blood. V and J are TRBV18 and TRBJ2-7; 7 bases align to TRBD1. The receptor was isolated from a man aged 30-40 years in good health. CDR3 in amino acids: CASSPTGSIHEQYF. CDR3 DNA sequence: TGTGCCAGCTCACCGACAGGGTCGATTCACGAGCAGTACTTC. Using reference TRBV18 and TRBJ2-7 for the parts outside the CDR3, the full variable domain is NAGVMQNPRHLVRRRGQEARLRCSPMKGHSHVYWYRQLPEEGLKFMVYLQKENIIDESGMPKERFSAEFPKEGPSILRIQQVVRGDSAAYFCASSPTGSIHEQYFGPGTRLTVT.